This entry lists 6 T cell receptor beta chains sequenced from one sample in a study of T-cell memory formation after mild COVID-19. TCRdb itself ran the 5' RACE reads through MiXCR, one entry per CDR3 protein. Of about 100,000 distinct CDR3 sequences in the sample, approximately 12% were seen once. The sequenced material came from PBMCs or a T cell subset sorted from them (not recorded which). The receptor set was obtained from a man between 18 and 29 years old who had mild COVID-19 (a few samples of this study predate the infection). Cell type and time point are not known.

This clonotype appeared a few times. The rearrangement links TRBV6-5 to TRBJ1-5; TRBD1 is a possible D gene (5 bases). Germline V lookup: CDR1 MNHEY, CDR2 SVGAGI. V lost 3 bases to trimming and J lost 5 bases, with 14 bases between them. The CDR3 loop spans 15 amino acids. Here the CDR3 reads CASSYSGGEDQPQHF. The CDR3 coding sequence is TGTGCCAGCAGTTATTCGGGAGGGGAGGATCAGCCCCAGCATTTT.

In its sample, this clonotype was seen a few times. This chain uses TRBV9 with TRBJ1-3, with TRBD1 matching over 9 bases. This CDR3 is built from 15 residues. The V segment lost 3 bases and the J segment 0 bases; nucleotides outside the gene matches: 1. CDR1 and CDR2 (germline): SGDLS, YYNGEE. The CDR3 loop is CASSATGGSGNTIYF. The CDR3 DNA reads TGTGCCAGCAGCGCGACAGGGGGCTCTGGAAACACCATATATTTT. The full variable domain, rest sourced from reference TRBV9 and TRBJ1-3, is DSGVTQTPKHLITATGQRVTLRCSPRSGDLSVYWYQQSLDQGLQFLIQYYNGEERAKGNILERFSAQQFPDLHSELNLSSLELGDSALYFCASSATGGSGNTIYFGEGSWLTVV.

As to this clonotype: A read error may account for a junction end that differs from germline. This chain links TRBV3-1 with TRBJ2-3, with D possibly matching TRBD2 (5 bases). The germline CDR1 and CDR2 sequences are LGHDT and YNNKEL (reference sequence). The CDR3 loop spans 18 amino acids. CDR3: CASSQDFATTLLGDAQYF. In DNA, the CDR3 is TGTGCCAGCAGCCAAGATTTTGCGACTACCCTTTTGGGAGATGCGCAGTATTTT.

The chain combines TRBV20-1 with TRBJ2-1; 8 bases match TRBD2. The CDR3 loop spans 14 amino acids. CDR1 and CDR2 (germline): DFQATT, SNEGSKA (reference sequence). V was clipped by 1 base and J by 5 bases; unmatched bases: 4. CDR3 sequence reads: CSARAGLAHNEQFF. CDR3 coding DNA: TGCAGTGCTAGAGCCGGACTAGCCCACAATGAGCAGTTCTTC.

This clonotype was seen more than once but under ten times. V and J are TRBV9 and TRBJ2-2; 9 bases match TRBD2. Germline CDR1 SGDLS, CDR2 YYNGEE. J gave up 8 bases and V 3 bases, and 8 bases lay outside the gene matches. The length of the CDR3 is 15 residues. This CDR3 is CASSGTRGGAGELFF. The CDR3 DNA sequence: TGTGCCAGCAGCGGGACTCGCGGGGGGGCAGGGGAGCTGTTTTTT.

V and J are TRBV4-3 and TRBJ1-1; 7 bases match TRBD1. V shed 0 bases and J 4 bases; nucleotides not matched to a gene: 5. Germline CDR1 reads LGHNA; CDR2 reads YSLEER. The CDR3 totals 15 residues. DNA for the CDR3: TGCGCCAGCAGCCAAGATCAGGCAGGGGGCACTGAAGCTTTCTTT. Translated, it gives CASSQDQAGGTEAFF.